This T cell receptor (beta chain) was sequenced in a study of T cells in localized non-small cell lung cancer. Study results and limitations: Uninvolved adjacent lung had the highest recorded T cell clonality, with tumor below it.

TCRdb keeps only in-frame clones here, not all; method: immunoSEQ multiplex PCR. The data contain 70,000 to 75,000 clones, roughly 80% of them singletons. A word on this clone: Its specificity is unknown.

V was clipped by 7 bases and J by 8 bases, with 15 bases between them. Germline assignment: CDR1 MNHNS and CDR2 SASEGT. The CDR3 has 13 residues. This rearrangement joins TRBV6-1 to TRBJ2-1; D possibly matches TRBD1 or TRBD2 (5 bases each). The origin of this receptor is a female donor older than 55 with stage I lung adenocarcinoma. Source: peripheral blood, taken before any cancer treatment. CDR3 in amino acids: CASTQVGRDEQFF. CDR3 nucleotide sequence: TGTGCCAGCACCCAAGTGGGACGGGATGAGCAGTTCTTC.